Sequencing of this T cell receptor beta chain was carried out in a study of T-cell memory formation after mild COVID-19. The study's findings and limits: Among CD4+ contracting clones, most were CM and EM, and CD8+ ones EMRA.

This clonotype was detected many times. Its antigen is still unknown. TCRdb re-derived calls from the 5' RACE reads in MiXCR, one entry per CDR3 protein. There are around 250,000 distinct CDR3 sequences in the sample; around 17% occur only once, and 20% to 25% lies in the top ten. Germline CDR1 and CDR2: MNHEY and SVGAGI. V lost 6 bases, J lost 5 bases, and 8 bases stayed unmatched. This CDR3 region has 14 residues. The gene calls are TRBV6-5 and TRBJ2-5; TRBD2 agrees at 8 bases. The sequenced sample was PBMCs or a T cell subset sorted from them (not recorded which). The sequence came from a man aged 18-30 years who had mild COVID-19 (a few samples of this study predate the infection). Cell type and time point are not known. This CDR3 is CASSLSGEVETQYF. CDR3 DNA sequence: TGTGCCAGCAGCCTTAGCGGGGAAGTTGAGACCCAGTACTTC.